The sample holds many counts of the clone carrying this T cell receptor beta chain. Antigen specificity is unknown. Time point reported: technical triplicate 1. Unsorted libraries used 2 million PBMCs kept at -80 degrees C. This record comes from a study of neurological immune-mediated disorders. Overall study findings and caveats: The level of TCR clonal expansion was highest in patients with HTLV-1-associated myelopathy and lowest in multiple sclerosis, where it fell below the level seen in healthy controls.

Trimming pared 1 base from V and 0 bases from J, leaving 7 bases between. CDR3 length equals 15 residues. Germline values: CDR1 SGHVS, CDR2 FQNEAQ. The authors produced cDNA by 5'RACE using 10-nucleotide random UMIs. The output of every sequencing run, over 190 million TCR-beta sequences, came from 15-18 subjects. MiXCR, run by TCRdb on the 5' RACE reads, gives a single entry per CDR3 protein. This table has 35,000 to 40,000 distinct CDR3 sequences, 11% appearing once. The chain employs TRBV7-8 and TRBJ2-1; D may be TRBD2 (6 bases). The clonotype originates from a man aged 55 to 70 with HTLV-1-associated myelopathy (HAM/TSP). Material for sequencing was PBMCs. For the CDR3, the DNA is TGTGCCAGCAGCTTAGACGGGGGCTCCTACAATGAGCAGTTCTTC. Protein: CASSLDGGSYNEQFF.